This T cell receptor beta chain was recorded in a study of T cell responses to AZD1222 COVID-19 vaccine. This clone was seen only a few times. The CDR3 loop spans 15 amino acids. V lost 1 base to trimming and J lost 8 bases; unmatched junction nucleotides: 10. CDR1 and CDR2 from the germline V gene are LGHNA and YSLEER. Some clones are missing from TCRdb's copy, which holds only in-frame ones; the method was immunoSEQ multiplex PCR. The table lists about 100,000 clones, 65% to 90% of them singletons. The clonotype was recovered from an adult in good health. V usage is TRBV4-3 and J usage is TRBJ1-2; 7 bases agree with TRBD1. The sample was peripheral blood, taken on day 0 of AZD1222 vaccination. DNA for the CDR3: TGCGCCAGCAGCCAAGGGGACAGTCATCGTTCCGGCTACACCTTC. Residues: CASSQGDSHRSGYTF.